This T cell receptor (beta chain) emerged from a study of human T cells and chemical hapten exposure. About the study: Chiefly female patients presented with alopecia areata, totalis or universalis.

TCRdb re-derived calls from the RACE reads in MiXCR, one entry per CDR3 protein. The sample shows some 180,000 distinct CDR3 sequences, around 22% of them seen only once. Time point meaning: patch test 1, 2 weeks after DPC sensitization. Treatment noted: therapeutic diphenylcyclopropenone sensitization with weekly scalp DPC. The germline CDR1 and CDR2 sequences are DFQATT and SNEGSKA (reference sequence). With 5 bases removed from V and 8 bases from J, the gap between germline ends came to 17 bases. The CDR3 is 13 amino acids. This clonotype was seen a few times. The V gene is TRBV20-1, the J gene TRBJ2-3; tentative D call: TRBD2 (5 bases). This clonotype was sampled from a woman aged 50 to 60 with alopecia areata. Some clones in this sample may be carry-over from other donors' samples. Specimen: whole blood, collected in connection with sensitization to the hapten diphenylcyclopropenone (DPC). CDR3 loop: CSAAGTSSVTQYF. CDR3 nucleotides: TGCAGTGCTGCGGGTACTAGTTCAGTTACGCAGTATTTT.